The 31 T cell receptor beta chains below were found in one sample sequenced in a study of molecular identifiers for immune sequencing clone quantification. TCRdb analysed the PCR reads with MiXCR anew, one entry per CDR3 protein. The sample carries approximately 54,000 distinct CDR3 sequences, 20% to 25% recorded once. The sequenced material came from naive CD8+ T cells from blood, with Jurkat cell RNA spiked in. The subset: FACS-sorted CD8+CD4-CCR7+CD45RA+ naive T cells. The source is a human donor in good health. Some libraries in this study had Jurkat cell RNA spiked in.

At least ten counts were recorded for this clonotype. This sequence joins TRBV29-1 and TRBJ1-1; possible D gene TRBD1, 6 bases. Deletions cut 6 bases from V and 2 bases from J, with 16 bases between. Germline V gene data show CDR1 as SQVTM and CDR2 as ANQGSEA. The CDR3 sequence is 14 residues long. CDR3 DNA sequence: TGCAGCGTCTCGACCGGACAGTTAAACACTGAAGCTTTCTTT. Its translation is CSVSTGQLNTEAFF.

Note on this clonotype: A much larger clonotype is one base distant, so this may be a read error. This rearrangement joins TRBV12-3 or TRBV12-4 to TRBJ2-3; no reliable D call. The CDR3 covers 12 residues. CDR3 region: CASSLFTDTQSF. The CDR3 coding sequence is TGTGCCAGCAGTTTGTTCACAGATACGCAGTCTTTT.

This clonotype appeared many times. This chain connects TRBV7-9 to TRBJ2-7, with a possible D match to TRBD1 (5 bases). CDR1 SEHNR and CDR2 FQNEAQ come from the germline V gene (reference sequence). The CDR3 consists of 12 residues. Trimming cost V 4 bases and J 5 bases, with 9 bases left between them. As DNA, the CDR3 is TGTGCCAGCAGCTACCAGGGCCACGAGCAGTACTTC. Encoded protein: CASSYQGHEQYF.

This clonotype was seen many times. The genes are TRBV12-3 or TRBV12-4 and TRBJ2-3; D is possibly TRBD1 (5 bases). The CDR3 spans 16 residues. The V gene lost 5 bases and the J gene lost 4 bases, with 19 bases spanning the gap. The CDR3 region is CASSTQELDPPDTQYF. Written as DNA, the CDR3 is TGTGCCAGCAGTACACAGGAATTAGATCCCCCAGATACGCAGTATTTT.

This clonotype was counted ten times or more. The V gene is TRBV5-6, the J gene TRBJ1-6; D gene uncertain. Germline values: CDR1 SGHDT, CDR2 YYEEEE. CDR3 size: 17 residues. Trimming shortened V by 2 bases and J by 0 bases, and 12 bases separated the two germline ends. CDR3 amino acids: CASSLGVGSSYNSPLHF. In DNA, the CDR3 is TGTGCCAGCAGCTTAGGAGTGGGGAGCTCCTATAATTCACCCCTCCACTTT.

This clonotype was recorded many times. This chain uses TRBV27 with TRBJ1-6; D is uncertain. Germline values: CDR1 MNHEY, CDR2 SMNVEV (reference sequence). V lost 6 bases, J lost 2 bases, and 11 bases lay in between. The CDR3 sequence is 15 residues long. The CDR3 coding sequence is TGTGCCAGCAGGGGGATGCAGACCTATAATTCACCCCTCCACTTT. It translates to CASRGMQTYNSPLHF.

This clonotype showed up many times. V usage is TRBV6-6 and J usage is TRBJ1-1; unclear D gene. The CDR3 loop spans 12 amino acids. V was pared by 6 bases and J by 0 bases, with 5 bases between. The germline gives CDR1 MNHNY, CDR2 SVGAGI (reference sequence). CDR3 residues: CASRAVNTEAFF. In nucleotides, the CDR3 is TGTGCCAGCAGAGCCGTGAACACTGAAGCTTTCTTT.

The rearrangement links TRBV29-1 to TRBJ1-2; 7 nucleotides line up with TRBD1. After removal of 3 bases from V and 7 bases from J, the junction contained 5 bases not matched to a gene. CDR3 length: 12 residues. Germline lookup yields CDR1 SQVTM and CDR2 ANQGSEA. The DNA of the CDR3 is TGCAGCGTTGAGGAGAACAGGGGTGGCTACACCTTC. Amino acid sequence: CSVEENRGGYTF.

CDR3 region: CSASPLIRGQETQYF. The DNA for the CDR3 is TGCAGTGCTAGCCCCCTGATACGAGGGCAAGAGACCCAGTACTTC. V is TRBV20-1 and J is TRBJ2-5, with D perhaps TRBD2 (5 bases). The CDR3 sequence is 15 residues long. CDR1 and CDR2 (germline): DFQATT, SNEGSKA (reference sequence). Trimming took 3 bases from V and 2 from J, leaving 16 bases between them.

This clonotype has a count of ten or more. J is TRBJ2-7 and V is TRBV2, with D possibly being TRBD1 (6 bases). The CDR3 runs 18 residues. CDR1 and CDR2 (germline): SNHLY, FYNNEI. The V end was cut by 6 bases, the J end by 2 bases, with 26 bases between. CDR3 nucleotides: TGTGCCAGCAGCTTTGTCTTCACCTCGGGACAAAATCCCTACGAGCAGTACTTC. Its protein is CASSFVFTSGQNPYEQYF.

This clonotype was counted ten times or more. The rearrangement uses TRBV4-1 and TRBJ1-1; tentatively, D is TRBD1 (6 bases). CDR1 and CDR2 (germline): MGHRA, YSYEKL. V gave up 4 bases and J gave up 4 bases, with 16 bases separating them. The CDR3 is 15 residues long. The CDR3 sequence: CASSPPQGPATEAFF. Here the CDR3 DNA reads TGCGCCAGCAGCCCCCCCCAGGGGCCGGCCACTGAAGCTTTCTTT.

The CDR3 sequence is CASSGAGRNEQFF. The CDR3 region has the DNA TGTGCCAGCAGTGGCGCCGGACGAAATGAGCAGTTCTTC. The gene calls are TRBV12-3 or TRBV12-4 and TRBJ2-1; D uncertain. V was cut by 5 bases and J by 7 bases, with 12 bases left in between. There are 13 residues in the CDR3.

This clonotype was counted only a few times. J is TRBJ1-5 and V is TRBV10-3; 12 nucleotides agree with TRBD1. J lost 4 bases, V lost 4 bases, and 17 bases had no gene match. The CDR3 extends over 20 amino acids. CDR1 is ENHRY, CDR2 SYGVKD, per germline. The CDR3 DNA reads TGTGCCATCAGTGCTTTTCCCCCTAGGGACAGGGGGCTTGGGAATCAGCCCCAGCATTTT. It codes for CAISAFPPRDRGLGNQPQHF.

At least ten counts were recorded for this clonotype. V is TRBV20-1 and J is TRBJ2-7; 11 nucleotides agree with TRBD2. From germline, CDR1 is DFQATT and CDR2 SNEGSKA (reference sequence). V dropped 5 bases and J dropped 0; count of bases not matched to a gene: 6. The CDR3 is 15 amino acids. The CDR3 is CSAPRTSGYSYEQYF. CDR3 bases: TGCAGTGCTCCAAGGACTAGCGGGTACTCCTACGAGCAGTACTTC.

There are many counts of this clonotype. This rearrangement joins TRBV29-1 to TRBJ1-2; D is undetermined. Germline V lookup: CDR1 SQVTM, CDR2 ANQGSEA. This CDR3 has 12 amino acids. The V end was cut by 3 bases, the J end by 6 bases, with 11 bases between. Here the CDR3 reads CSVDAGSNGYTF. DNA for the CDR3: TGCAGCGTTGACGCAGGATCAAATGGCTACACCTTC.

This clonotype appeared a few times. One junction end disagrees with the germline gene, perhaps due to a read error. CDR3 sequence reads: CSVEGAGPNF. In nucleotides, the CDR3 is TGCAGCGTTGAGGGGGCCGGGCCGAATTTC. V usage is TRBV29-1 and J usage is TRBJ1-2, with D possibly TRBD1 on 6 matching bases. This CDR3 comprises 10 residues. Germline CDR1 and CDR2: SQVTM and ANQGSEA.

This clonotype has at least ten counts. The CDR3 nucleotides are TGTGCCAGCAGTCCCCTTGGCGATACTGAAGCTTTCTTT. Protein product: CASSPLGDTEAFF. The V call is TRBV27, the J call TRBJ1-1; no clear D gene. The CDR3 has 13 amino acids. V lost 5 bases to trimming and J lost 5 bases, with 12 bases between them. From germline, CDR1 is MNHEY and CDR2 SMNVEV (reference sequence).

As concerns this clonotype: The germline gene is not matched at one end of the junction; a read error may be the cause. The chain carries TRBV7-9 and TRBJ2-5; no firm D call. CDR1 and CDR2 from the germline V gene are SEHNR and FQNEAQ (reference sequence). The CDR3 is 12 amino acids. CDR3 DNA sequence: TGTGCCAGCAGTCTACAGATAGAGATCCAGTACTTC. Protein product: CASSLQIEIQYF.

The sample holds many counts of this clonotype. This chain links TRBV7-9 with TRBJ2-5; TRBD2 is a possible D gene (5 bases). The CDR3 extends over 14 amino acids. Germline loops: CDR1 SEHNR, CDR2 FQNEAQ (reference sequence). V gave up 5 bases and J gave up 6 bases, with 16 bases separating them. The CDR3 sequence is CASSPGVGLKTQYF. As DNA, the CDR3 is TGTGCCAGCAGCCCCGGGGTGGGTTTGAAGACCCAGTACTTC.

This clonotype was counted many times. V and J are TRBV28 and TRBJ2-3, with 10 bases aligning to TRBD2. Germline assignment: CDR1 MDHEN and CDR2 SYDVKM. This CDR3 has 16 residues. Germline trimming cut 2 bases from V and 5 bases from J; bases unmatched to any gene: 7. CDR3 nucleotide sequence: TGTGCCAGCAGTTTAAGGCTAGCGGGAGATGAAGATACGCAGTATTTT. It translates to CASSLRLAGDEDTQYF.

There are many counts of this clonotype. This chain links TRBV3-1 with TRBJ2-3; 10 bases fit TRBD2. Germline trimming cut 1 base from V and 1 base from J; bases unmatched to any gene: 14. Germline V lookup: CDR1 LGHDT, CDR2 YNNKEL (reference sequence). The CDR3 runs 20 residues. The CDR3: CASSQGFGLAGVSGTDTQYF. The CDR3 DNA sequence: TGTGCCAGCAGCCAAGGTTTCGGGCTAGCGGGAGTTAGTGGCACAGATACGCAGTATTTT.

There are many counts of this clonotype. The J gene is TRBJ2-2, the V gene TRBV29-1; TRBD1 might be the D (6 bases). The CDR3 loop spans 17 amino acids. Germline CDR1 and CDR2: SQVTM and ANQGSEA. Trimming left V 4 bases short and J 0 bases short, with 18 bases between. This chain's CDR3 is CSVVGQGPFANTGELFF. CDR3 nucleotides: TGCAGCGTTGTGGGTCAGGGGCCTTTCGCGAACACCGGGGAGCTGTTTTTT.

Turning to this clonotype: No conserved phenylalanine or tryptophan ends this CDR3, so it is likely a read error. CDR3 loop: CASSLAGSNQPQHL. In nucleotides, the CDR3 is TGTGCCAGCAGTTTGGCGGGGTCGAATCAGCCCCAGCATCTT. This chain connects TRBV27 to TRBJ1-5; the D is unclear. There are 14 residues in the CDR3. The germline gives CDR1 MNHEY, CDR2 SMNVEV (reference sequence). V lost 3 bases to trimming and J lost 4 bases, with 10 bases between them.

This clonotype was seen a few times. The CDR3 region has the DNA TGTGCCAGTAGACGGACTAGTAGGGGCGTCGATACGCAGTATTTT. Residues: CASRRTSRGVDTQYF. V gene TRBV19 combines with J gene TRBJ2-3, with 7 bases matching TRBD2. V was pared by 6 bases and J by 6 bases, with 12 bases of the junction left unmatched. The V gene's germline CDR1 is LNHDA and CDR2 SQIVND (reference sequence). The CDR3 spans 15 residues.

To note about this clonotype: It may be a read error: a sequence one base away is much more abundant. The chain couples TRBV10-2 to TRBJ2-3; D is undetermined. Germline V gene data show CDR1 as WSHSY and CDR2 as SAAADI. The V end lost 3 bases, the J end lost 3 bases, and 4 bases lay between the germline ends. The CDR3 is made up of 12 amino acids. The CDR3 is CASSDRTDTQYF. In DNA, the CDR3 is TGCGCCAGCAGTGACCGGACAGATACGCAGTATTTT.

Written as DNA, the CDR3 is TGTGCCAGCAGTCCCCGGCGGGATGAGCAGTTCTTC. Encoded protein: CASSPRRDEQFF. The chain uses TRBV12-3 or TRBV12-4 and TRBJ2-1, with D possibly TRBD2 on 5 matching bases. Trimming took 5 bases from V and 8 from J, leaving 10 bases between them. The CDR3 has 12 amino acids.

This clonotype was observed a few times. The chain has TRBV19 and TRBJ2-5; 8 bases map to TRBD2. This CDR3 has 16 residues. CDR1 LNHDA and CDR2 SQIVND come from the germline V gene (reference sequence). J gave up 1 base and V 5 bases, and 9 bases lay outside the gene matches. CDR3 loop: CASSVTIAGFQETQYF. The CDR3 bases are TGTGCCAGTAGTGTGACCATAGCGGGGTTCCAAGAGACCCAGTACTTC. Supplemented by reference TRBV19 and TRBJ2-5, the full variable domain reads DGGITQSPKYLFRKEGQNVTLSCEQNLNHDAMYWYRQDPGQGLRLIYYSQIVNDFQKGDIAEGYSVSREKKESFPLTVTSAQKNPTAFYLCASSVTIAGFQETQYFGPGTRLLVL.

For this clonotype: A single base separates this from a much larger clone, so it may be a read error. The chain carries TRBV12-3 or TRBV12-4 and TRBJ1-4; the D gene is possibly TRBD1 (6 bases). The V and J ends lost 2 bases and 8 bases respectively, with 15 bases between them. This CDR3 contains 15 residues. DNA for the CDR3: TGTGCCAGCAGTTTAAGGGCAGGGGTCCTCGAAAAACTGTTTTTT. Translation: CASSLRAGVLEKLFF.

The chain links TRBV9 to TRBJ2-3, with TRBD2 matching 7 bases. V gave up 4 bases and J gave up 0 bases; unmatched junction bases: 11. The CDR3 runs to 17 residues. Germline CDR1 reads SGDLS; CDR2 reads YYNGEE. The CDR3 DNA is TGTGCCAGCAGCCCCTCGGGACTAAGCCTCAGCACAGATACGCAGTATTTT. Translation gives CASSPSGLSLSTDTQYF.

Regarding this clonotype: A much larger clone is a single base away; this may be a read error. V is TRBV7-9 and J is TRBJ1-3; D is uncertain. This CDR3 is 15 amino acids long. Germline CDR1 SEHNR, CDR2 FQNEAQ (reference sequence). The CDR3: CANSLAAVPGNTIYF. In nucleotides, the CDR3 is TGTGCCAACAGCTTAGCGGCGGTTCCTGGAAACACCATATATTTT.

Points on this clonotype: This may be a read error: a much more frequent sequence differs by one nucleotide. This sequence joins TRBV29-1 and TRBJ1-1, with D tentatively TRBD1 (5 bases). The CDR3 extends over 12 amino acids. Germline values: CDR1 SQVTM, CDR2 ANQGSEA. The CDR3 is CSVEPTGTETFF. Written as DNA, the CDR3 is TGCAGCGTTGAACCCACTGGGACTGAAACTTTCTTT.